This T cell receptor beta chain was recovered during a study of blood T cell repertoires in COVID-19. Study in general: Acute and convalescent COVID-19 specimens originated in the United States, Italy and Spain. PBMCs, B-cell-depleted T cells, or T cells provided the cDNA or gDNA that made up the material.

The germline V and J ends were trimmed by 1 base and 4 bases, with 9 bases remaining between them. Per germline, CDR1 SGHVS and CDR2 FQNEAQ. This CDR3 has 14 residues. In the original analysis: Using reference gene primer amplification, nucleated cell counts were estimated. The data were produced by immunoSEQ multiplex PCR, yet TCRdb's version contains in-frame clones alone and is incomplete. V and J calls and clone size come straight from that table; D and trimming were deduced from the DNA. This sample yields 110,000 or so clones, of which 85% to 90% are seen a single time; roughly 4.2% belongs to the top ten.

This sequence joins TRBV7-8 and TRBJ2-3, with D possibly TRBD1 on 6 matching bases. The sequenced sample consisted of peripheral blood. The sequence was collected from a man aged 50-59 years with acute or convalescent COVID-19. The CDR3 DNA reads TGTGCCAGCAGCTTAGGGACAGTCGCAGATACGCAGTATTTT. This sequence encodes CASSLGTVADTQYF.